Listed here is a single T cell receptor beta chain. No antigen is known for it. This sample is drawn from a study of cytomegalovirus exposure and HLA in healthy donors. On the study more broadly: In an earlier analysis, 95 million to 140 million unique TCR beta sequences were found from about 179 million T cells.

The germline V gene has CDR1 SGHTA and CDR2 FQGNSA. The CDR3 runs 13 residues. The trim removed 5 bases at V and 7 bases at J, leaving 3 bases unmatched. The PCR used 60 Vbeta and 13 Jbeta primers. Here immunoSEQ multiplex PCR was the method, and the copy in TCRdb shows in-frame clones only, minus some. Seen here are 150,000 to 200,000 clones, roughly 80% observed once, and the top ten hold roughly 0.65%. Study-wide results and caveats: In an earlier analysis, productive rearrangement rates for most beta V segments clustered near 87% or 30%. In vitro confirmation showed three CMV-associated chains to be CMV antigen specific. Clonal expansion, a later analysis showed, was greater in HLA-associated TCR beta chains than in equally common others.

The chain carries TRBV7-2 and TRBJ2-2; 8 bases are shared with TRBD2. The TCR originated in a boy under 18 in good health and CMV-seronegative. Sequenced: PBMCs. CDR3 sequence: CASSRGGYGELFF. DNA of the CDR3: TGTGCCAGCAGCCGGGGGGGGTACGGGGAGCTGTTTTTT.